The present T cell receptor beta chain was sequenced within a study of shared clonotypes between healthy human individuals. Whole-study results and caveats: Clonotypes not shared had lower generation probabilities than those common to all four donors. Specimens sampled were limited to blood, with tissue repertoires likely differing.

Concerning this clone: The antigen is not known.

It was across several immunoSEQ plates that each subset's genomic DNA was evenly split. Assay: immunoSEQ multiplex PCR; the TCRdb copy retains only in-frame clones and omits some. The table has 2 million to 2.5 million clones, 90% to 95% seen once. The sample comprised naive CD4+ T cells from PBMCs. Subset in this sample: CD45RA+ positively selected. The clonotype was recovered from a young man in good health. Some clones in this sample may be carry-over from other donors' samples.

CDR3 amino acids: CASSSPRTSPAEQYF. CDR3 bases: TGTGCCAGCAGCTCCCCCCGGACTAGCCCAGCCGAGCAGTACTTC. The chain employs TRBV7-2 and TRBJ2-7; TRBD2 aligns across 8 bases. This CDR3 comprises 15 residues. V lost 4 bases and J lost 6; bases outside the gene matches: 11. Germline CDR1 reads SGHTA; CDR2 reads FQGNSA.